The following is a T cell receptor (beta chain) sequence with its context. These data originate in a study of blood T cell repertoires in COVID-19. On the study more broadly: Sources were T cells, B-cell-depleted T cells, or PBMCs; the material itself was cDNA or gDNA.

Data came from immunoSEQ multiplex PCR; TCRdb stores just in-frame clones and leaves some out. Among fewer than 300,000 clones listed, roughly 92% were seen once. This CDR3 spans 15 amino acids. V was clipped by 3 bases and J by 2 bases, with 11 bases between them. Per germline, CDR1 SGHAT and CDR2 FQNNGV. The material sequenced was peripheral blood. The receptor was isolated from a woman aged 25-40 years with COVID-19, enrolled during active disease. The J gene is TRBJ1-5, the V gene TRBV11-2; D unresolved. This CDR3 reads CASSLSREGNQPQHF. As DNA, the CDR3 is TGTGCCAGCAGCTTGTCCCGGGAGGGCAATCAGCCCCAGCATTTT.